This T cell receptor beta chain was captured by sequencing in a study of blood T cell repertoires in COVID-19. The CDR3 sequence is 17 residues long. In germline, CDR1 is MNHEY, CDR2 SVGEGT. Trimming removed 6 bases from V and 2 bases from J, with 21 bases in between. Assay used: immunoSEQ multiplex PCR; TCRdb lists only in-frame clones, some missing. The data show 220,000 or so clones, about 85% seen once. This chain uses TRBV6-2 or TRBV6-3 with TRBJ2-3, with a tentative D call TRBD2 (7 bases). Specimen: peripheral blood. The receptor was derived from a woman between 50 and 59 years old with COVID-19, enrolled during active disease. CDR3 sequence (DNA): TGTGCCAGCAGCCTCAGTCGGGGGGCTTTCTTCACAGATACGCAGTATTTT. Encoded protein: CASSLSRGAFFTDTQYF.